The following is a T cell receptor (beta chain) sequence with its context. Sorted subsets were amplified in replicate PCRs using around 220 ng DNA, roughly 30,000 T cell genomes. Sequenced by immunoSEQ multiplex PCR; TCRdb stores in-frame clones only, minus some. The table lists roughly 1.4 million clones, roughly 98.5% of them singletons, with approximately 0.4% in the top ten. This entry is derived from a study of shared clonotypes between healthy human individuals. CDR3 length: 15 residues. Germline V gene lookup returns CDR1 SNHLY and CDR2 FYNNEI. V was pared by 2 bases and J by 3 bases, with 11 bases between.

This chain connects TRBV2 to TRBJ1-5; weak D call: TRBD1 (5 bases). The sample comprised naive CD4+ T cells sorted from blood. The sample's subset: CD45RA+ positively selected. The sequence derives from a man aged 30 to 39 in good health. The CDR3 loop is CASSEPGPINQPQHF. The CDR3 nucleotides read TGTGCCAGCAGTGAACCAGGGCCTATCAATCAGCCCCAGCATTTT.